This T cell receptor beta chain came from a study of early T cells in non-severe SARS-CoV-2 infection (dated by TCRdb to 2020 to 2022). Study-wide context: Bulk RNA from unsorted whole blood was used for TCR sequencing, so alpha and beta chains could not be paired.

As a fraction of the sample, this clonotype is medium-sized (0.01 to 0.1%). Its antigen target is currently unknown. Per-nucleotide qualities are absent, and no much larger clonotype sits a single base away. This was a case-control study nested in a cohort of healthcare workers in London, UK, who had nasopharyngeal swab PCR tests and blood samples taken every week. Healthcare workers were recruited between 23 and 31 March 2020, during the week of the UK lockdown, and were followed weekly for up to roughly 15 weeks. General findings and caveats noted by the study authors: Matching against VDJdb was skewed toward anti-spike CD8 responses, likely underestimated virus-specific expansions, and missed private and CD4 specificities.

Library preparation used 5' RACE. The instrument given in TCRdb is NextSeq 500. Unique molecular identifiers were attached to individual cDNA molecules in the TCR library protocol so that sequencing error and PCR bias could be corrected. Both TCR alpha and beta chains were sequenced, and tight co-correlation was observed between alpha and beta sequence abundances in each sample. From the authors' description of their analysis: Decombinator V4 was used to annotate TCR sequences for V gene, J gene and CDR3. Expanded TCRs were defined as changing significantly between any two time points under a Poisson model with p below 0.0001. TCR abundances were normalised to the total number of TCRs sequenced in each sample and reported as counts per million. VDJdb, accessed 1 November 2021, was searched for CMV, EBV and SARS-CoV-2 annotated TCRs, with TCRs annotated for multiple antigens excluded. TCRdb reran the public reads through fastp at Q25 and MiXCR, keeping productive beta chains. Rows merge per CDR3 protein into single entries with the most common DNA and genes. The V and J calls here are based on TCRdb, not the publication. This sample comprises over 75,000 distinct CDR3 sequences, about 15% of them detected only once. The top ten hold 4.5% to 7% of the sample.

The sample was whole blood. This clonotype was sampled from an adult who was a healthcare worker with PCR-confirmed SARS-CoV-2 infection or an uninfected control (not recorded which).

The bases are TGCAGCGCGCGGGGGTCTGGGGATGAGCAGTTCTTC. The encoded protein is CSARGSGDEQFF. The chain is assembled from TRBV29-1 and TRBJ2-1, with TRBD2 identical over 7 junction bases. Spanning cysteine to phenylalanine, the CDR3 consists of 12 amino acids. The DNA shown is the 36-base CDR3, in frame from base 1. After removal of 7 bases from V and 8 bases from J, the junction retains 8 bases not matched to a gene. Via the germline V gene, CDR1 is SQVTM and CDR2 ANQGSEA.